The 23 T cell receptor beta chains below come from one sample, sequenced in a study of OX40 agonist ivuxolimab in advanced cancers. Clones were sequenced by immunoSEQ multiplex PCR, and TCRdb holds only the in-frame ones, with some missing. The table records 65,000 to 90,000 clones, about 93% of them present only once. Material: CD4+ or CD8+ T cells sorted from blood, obtained in a trial of the OX40 agonist ivuxolimab. Source of these receptors: an adult with an advanced solid tumor such as melanoma, head and neck, liver or kidney cancer.

The rearrangement uses TRBV19 and TRBJ2-7; weak D call: TRBD1 (5 bases). CDR3 size: 14 residues. CDR1 is LNHDA and CDR2 is SQIVND in the germline V gene (reference sequence). V lost 2 bases to trimming and J lost 4 bases, with 12 bases between them. The CDR3 protein is CASSIHRSKYEQYF. The DNA for the CDR3 is TGTGCCAGTAGTATACACAGGAGCAAATACGAGCAGTACTTC.

This clone was observed a few times. The genes are TRBV29-1 and TRBJ2-3; D is perhaps TRBD1 (5 bases). This CDR3 is 12 amino acids long. From germline, CDR1 is SQVTM and CDR2 ANQGSEA. With 5 bases removed from V and 6 bases from J, the gap between germline ends came to 12 bases. In DNA form, the CDR3 reads TGCAGCGTTACTACAGGTGGGGATACGCAGTATTTT. Translating gives CSVTTGGDTQYF.

V is TRBV10-3 and J is TRBJ2-3; 11 bases agree with TRBD1. Per the germline V gene, CDR1 is ENHRY and CDR2 is SYGVKD. The CDR3 covers 14 residues. V lost 10 bases to trimming and J lost 6 bases; unmatched junction nucleotides: 9. For the CDR3, the DNA is TGTGCCACCACGGACAGGGGGCTAGGGGATACGCAGTATTTT. Residues: CATTDRGLGDTQYF.

The chain joins TRBV6-5 to TRBJ1-1, with no clear D. The length of the CDR3 is 14 residues. Germline assignment: CDR1 MNHEY and CDR2 SVGAGI. V lost 4 bases and J lost 4, with 13 bases in between. CDR3 sequence: CASSFAQAATEAFF. For the CDR3, the DNA is TGTGCCAGCAGTTTTGCCCAAGCGGCCACTGAAGCTTTCTTT.

J is TRBJ1-3 and V is TRBV7-2; D gene unclear. V gave up 1 base and J gave up 0 bases, with 7 bases separating them. The germline V gene has CDR1 SGHTA and CDR2 FQGNSA. The CDR3 spans 15 residues. The CDR3 DNA reads as TGTGCCAGCAGCTTAGGCCCGGGCTCTGGAAACACCATATATTTT. Amino acid sequence: CASSLGPGSGNTIYF.

A single count supports this clone. The CDR3 here is CASSLGGDRDYEQYF. The CDR3 coding sequence is TGTGCCAGCAGCTTGGGGGGGGACAGGGACTACGAGCAGTACTTC. The V call is TRBV7-2, the J call TRBJ2-7, with TRBD1 matching over 9 bases. The germline V gene encodes CDR1 SGHTA and CDR2 FQGNSA. V lost 3 bases and J lost 3; bases outside the gene matches: 6. This CDR3 is 15 amino acids long.

The chain has TRBV19 and TRBJ2-1, with 8 bases fitting TRBD1. The CDR3 is 14 amino acids. Losses at the gene ends were 4 bases for V and 7 bases for J; bases not matched to a gene: 6. Germline V gene data show CDR1 as LNHDA and CDR2 as SQIVND (reference sequence). CDR3 residues: CASSNQGARNEQFF. In DNA form, the CDR3 reads TGTGCCAGTAGTAACCAGGGGGCGCGGAATGAGCAGTTCTTC.

This clone was detected only once. V and J are TRBV11-2 and TRBJ2-4; TRBD1 agrees at 9 bases. The trim removed 1 base at V and 9 bases at J, leaving 4 bases unmatched. Germline V lookup: CDR1 SGHAT, CDR2 FQNNGV. CDR3 length equals 14 residues. The CDR3: CASSLAQGAGIQYF. The CDR3 nucleotides read TGTGCCAGCAGCTTAGCACAGGGGGCAGGCATTCAGTACTTC.

This CDR3 reads CASSLEPQNSPLHF. The CDR3 DNA reads TGCGCCAGCAGCTTGGAGCCTCAAAATTCACCCCTCCACTTT. This chain links TRBV5-1 with TRBJ1-6, with unresolved D. The V gene's germline CDR1 is SGHRS and CDR2 YFSETQ. This CDR3 region has 14 residues. Deletions cut 0 bases from V and 7 bases from J, with 8 bases between.

The chain has TRBV30 and TRBJ1-1; a possible D gene is TRBD1 (5 bases). V lost 4 bases to trimming and J lost 4 bases, with 13 bases between them. This CDR3 contains 13 residues. Germline loops: CDR1 GTSNPN, CDR2 SVGIG (reference sequence). Written as DNA, the CDR3 is TGTGCCTGGACGAGGGACGGACCCACTGAAGCTTTCTTT. Amino acid sequence: CAWTRDGPTEAFF.

The CDR3 reads CATSRRTGADTQYF. In DNA, the CDR3 is TGTGCCACCAGCAGACGGACAGGGGCCGATACGCAGTATTTT. V gene TRBV15 combines with J gene TRBJ2-3; 9 nucleotides match TRBD1. V was pared by 2 bases and J by 6 bases, with 3 bases of the junction left unmatched. From germline, CDR1 is LNHNV and CDR2 YYDKDF (reference sequence). The CDR3 has 14 residues.

This chain connects TRBV7-9 to TRBJ1-1; tentative D call: TRBD1 (5 bases). Germline V gene sequence: CDR1 SEHNR, CDR2 FQNEAQ (reference sequence). Trimming took 3 bases from V and 1 from J, leaving 6 bases between them. The CDR3 sequence is 13 residues long. The CDR3 nucleotides are TGTGCCAGCAGCTTCCAGGGGAACACTGAAGCTTTCTTT. Its protein is CASSFQGNTEAFF.

The rearrangement links TRBV6-7 to TRBJ2-7; D could derive from TRBD1 or TRBD2 (5 bases each). TRBV6-7 is noted as an ORF with a role that remains uncertain. The CDR3 is made up of 17 amino acids. Trimming removed 2 bases at V and 4 bases at J, with 21 bases between. The CDR3 DNA follows: TGTGCCAGCAGTTACCACCCACTTCCGGGGCTACTTTACGAGCAGTACTTC. Amino acids: CASSYHPLPGLLYEQYF.

The chain combines TRBV6-6 with TRBJ2-2, with 9 bases that match TRBD2. CDR3 size: 16 residues. CDR1 and CDR2 from the germline V gene are MNHNY and SVGAGI (reference sequence). V dropped 2 bases and J dropped 4; count of bases not matched to a gene: 5. CDR3 nucleotide sequence: TGTGCCAGCAGTTACCGGACTAGCGTAAGCACCGGGGAGCTGTTTTTT. Its translation: CASSYRTSVSTGELFF.

This rearrangement joins TRBV5-6 to TRBJ1-3, with D perhaps TRBD1 (5 bases). This CDR3 is built from 16 residues. The germline V gene has CDR1 SGHDT and CDR2 YYEEEE. V was cut by 3 bases and J by 4 bases, with 17 bases left in between. The DNA of the CDR3 is TGTGCCAGCAGCTACTCGGGGGGAAACACGGGAAACACCATATATTTT. Protein: CASSYSGGNTGNTIYF.

The rearrangement uses TRBV2 and TRBJ2-7; no clear D gene. The germline V gene encodes CDR1 SNHLY and CDR2 FYNNEI. Trimming shortened V by 8 bases and J by 5 bases, and 10 bases separated the two germline ends. The CDR3 is 11 amino acids. Here the CDR3 reads CASGPFHEQYF. The CDR3 DNA is TGTGCCAGCGGTCCGTTCCACGAGCAGTACTTC.

The chain carries TRBV4-3 and TRBJ2-7; the D gene is possibly TRBD1 (5 bases). This CDR3 comprises 14 residues. V lost 1 base to trimming and J lost 5 bases, with 12 bases between them. CDR1 LGHNA and CDR2 YSLEER come from the germline V gene. The CDR3 sequence: CASSQGVRANEQYF. The CDR3 nucleotides are TGCGCCAGCAGCCAAGGAGTCAGGGCAAACGAGCAGTACTTC.

CDR3 sequence reads: CASSVDVNYGYTF. The CDR3 coding sequence is TGTGCCAGCAGCGTCGACGTCAACTATGGCTACACCTTC. The chain is built from TRBV9 and TRBJ1-2; no clear D gene. The germline CDR1 and CDR2 sequences are SGDLS and YYNGEE. V shed 2 bases and J shed 2 bases, with 7 bases lying between them. This CDR3 has 13 residues.

The chain is built from TRBV7-2 and TRBJ2-7, with 7 positions matching TRBD2. This CDR3 has 15 amino acids. Germline V gene sequence: CDR1 SGHTA, CDR2 FQGNSA. V lost 1 base to trimming and J lost 4 bases; unmatched junction nucleotides: 7. The CDR3 coding sequence is TGTGCCAGCAGCTTAGGTGCGGGAGTATCTTACGAGCAGTACTTC. The encoded protein is CASSLGAGVSYEQYF.

V and J are TRBV7-2 and TRBJ1-2, with 7 bases aligning to TRBD1. The germline CDR1 and CDR2 sequences are SGHTA and FQGNSA. Trimming took 5 bases from V and 2 from J; bases not matched to a gene: 2. The CDR3 is made up of 13 amino acids. The CDR3 nucleotides read TGTGCCAGCAGCCAGGACAGGAACTATGGCTACACCTTC. Translated, it gives CASSQDRNYGYTF.

The chain couples TRBV6-5 to TRBJ2-1, with TRBD1 matching 10 bases. Losses at the gene ends were 7 bases for V and 8 bases for J; bases not matched to a gene: 11. CDR3 length: 15 amino acids. The germline gives CDR1 MNHEY, CDR2 SVGAGI. As DNA, the CDR3 is TGTGCCAGCACATCCCCCGGGACAGGGGCCCATGAGCAGTTCTTC. This codes for CASTSPGTGAHEQFF.

This clone has only one observation. The gene calls are TRBV30 and TRBJ2-7; no reliable D call. The CDR3 is made up of 13 amino acids. Per germline, CDR1 GTSNPN and CDR2 SVGIG (reference sequence). Trimming removed 3 bases from V and 5 bases from J, with 14 bases in between. The CDR3 loop reads CAWRGSGRNEQYF. CDR3 coding DNA: TGTGCCTGGAGGGGCTCAGGCAGGAACGAGCAGTACTTC.

CDR3 in DNA: TGTGCCAGCTCACCACCGACCAGGGTCGAGCAGTACTTC. It is translated as CASSPPTRVEQYF. The chain joins TRBV18 to TRBJ2-7; D possibly corresponds to TRBD1 (5 bases). The CDR3 is 13 amino acids. V gave up 0 bases and J gave up 6 bases, with 9 bases separating them. The germline gives CDR1 KGHSH, CDR2 LQKENI.